This T cell receptor beta chain appears in the sequencing data of a study of blood T cell repertoires in COVID-19. After removal of 7 bases from V and 6 bases from J, the junction contained 11 bases not matched to a gene. This CDR3 is 14 amino acids long. Germline assignment: CDR1 SGHVS and CDR2 FQNEAQ. Method: immunoSEQ multiplex PCR; TCRdb's copy keeps in-frame clones and lacks some. The table lists about 330,000 clones, 87% of them singletons. The chain has TRBV7-8 and TRBJ2-7, with TRBD2 matching 8 bases. This receptor was obtained from a woman aged 25-40 years who had recovered from COVID-19. The sequenced sample was PBMCs or T cells enriched from blood (not recorded which). This chain's CDR3 is CASTGGDTRLEQYF. CDR3 bases: TGTGCCAGCACCGGGGGGGACACGCGTCTCGAGCAGTACTTC.